These T cell receptor beta chains were read from a single sample in a study of blood T cell repertoires in COVID-19. Sequenced by immunoSEQ multiplex PCR; TCRdb stores in-frame clones only, minus some. The sample comprises hundreds of thousands of clones, about 87% of which are singletons, and 0.2% to 0.3% rests with the top ten. Material: peripheral blood. The source is a woman aged 18-30 years with acute or convalescent COVID-19. CDR3s include the opening cysteine and the closing phenylalanine or tryptophan. A D gene is named only where the DNA matches it firmly.

J: TRBJ2-7
V: TRBV5-4
D: TRBD1
CDR3: CASSLGQGVAYEQYF

J: TRBJ1-2
V: TRBV30
D: TRBD1
CDR3: CAWSGTGSNYGYTF

J: TRBJ2-7
V: TRBV5-4
D: TRBD1
CDR3: CASSSRQGADEQYF

J: TRBJ2-1
V: TRBV19
D: TRBD2
CDR3: CASSIDVTGGSSYNEQFF

J: TRBJ1-2
V: TRBV18
D: TRBD1
CDR3: CASSLDRAGGYTF

J: TRBJ1-2
V: TRBV19
D: -
CDR3: CASSVSTDHNYGYTF

J: TRBJ1-1
V: TRBV6-1
D: TRBD1
CDR3: CASSEVGGGTEAFF

J: TRBJ2-2
V: TRBV28
D: -
CDR3: CASSLWAGKNTGELFF

J: TRBJ2-7
V: TRBV19
D: TRBD1
CDR3: CASSITGGVYEQYF

J: TRBJ1-2
V: TRBV7-2
D: TRBD1
CDR3: CASSTRDSRNYGYTF

J: TRBJ1-1
V: TRBV10-3
D: -
CDR3: CAISGRQKTEAFF

J: TRBJ2-1
V: TRBV15
D: -
CDR3: CATTPGDEQFF

J: TRBJ1-6
V: TRBV6-2/TRBV6-3
D: TRBD1
CDR3: CASSYGTGGDSPLHF

J: TRBJ2-2
V: TRBV5-1
D: -
CDR3: CASSLPTGKGTGELFF

J: TRBJ1-2
V: TRBV7-9
D: -
CDR3: CASSPRGIGGYTF

J: TRBJ1-4
V: TRBV7-2
D: TRBD1
CDR3: CASSRGQGQEKLFF

J: TRBJ2-1
V: TRBV6-6
D: TRBD1
CDR3: CASSNTGGYEQFF

J: TRBJ2-3
V: TRBV5-1
D: TRBD2
CDR3: CASSLLESGGARDTQYF

J: TRBJ1-2
V: TRBV4-3
D: TRBD1
CDR3: CASSQVAYIGDRSNYGYTF

J: TRBJ1-1
V: TRBV6-7
D: TRBD1
CDR3: CASRGTGTKAEAFF

J: TRBJ1-4
V: TRBV5-1
D: TRBD1
CDR3: CASSLRGTGNEKLFF

J: TRBJ2-7
V: TRBV5-4
D: -
CDR3: CASSLFPQGPLGEQYF

J: TRBJ1-2
V: TRBV29-1
D: TRBD1
CDR3: CSASAPGTVSYGYTF

J: TRBJ1-4
V: TRBV6-6
D: TRBD1
CDR3: CASRTSRGTGNEKLFF

J: TRBJ2-3
V: TRBV6-1
D: -
CDR3: CASSESVGLPWAQYF

J: TRBJ2-5
V: TRBV7-8
D: TRBD1
CDR3: CASSSRRGQGTKTQYF

J: TRBJ2-1
V: TRBV4-3
D: TRBD1
CDR3: CASSRIGQGSDEQFF

J: TRBJ2-4
V: TRBV4-3
D: TRBD2
CDR3: CASSQAGGNIQYF

J: TRBJ2-7
V: TRBV9
D: -
CDR3: CASSVGRQYPPKGNEQYF

J: TRBJ2-5
V: TRBV7-3
D: -
CDR3: CASSRRREETQYF

J: TRBJ1-2
V: TRBV27
D: TRBD1
CDR3: CASSWSTGGEGSGYTF

J: TRBJ2-1
V: TRBV29-1
D: -
CDR3: CSVEASRDSRGSYNEQFF

J: TRBJ2-7
V: TRBV28
D: -
CDR3: CASSGQYSYEQYF

J: TRBJ1-2
V: TRBV6-2/TRBV6-3
D: TRBD1
CDR3: CASSYTRQGAGGYTF

J: TRBJ2-5
V: TRBV21-1
D: -
CDR3: CASVPGQGVPGKTQYF

J: TRBJ1-6
V: TRBV7-2
D: TRBD1
CDR3: CASSLARTGGVNSPLHF

J: TRBJ2-4
V: TRBV5-5
D: -
CDR3: CASSPTGDWGKNIQYF

J: TRBJ2-6
V: TRBV6-2/TRBV6-3
D: -
CDR3: CASSHRDTGLSGANVLTF

J: TRBJ2-1
V: TRBV7-3
D: TRBD2
CDR3: CASSSGLAGYNEQFF

J: TRBJ1-2
V: TRBV30
D: -
CDR3: CAWSDSNYGYTF

J: TRBJ1-2
V: TRBV18
D: -
CDR3: CASSQRAQADHGYTF

J: TRBJ1-4
V: TRBV7-6
D: TRBD1
CDR3: CASSLRGQGHEKLFF

J: TRBJ2-1
V: TRBV24-1
D: -
CDR3: CATSPDNNEQFF

J: TRBJ2-2
V: TRBV7-3
D: -
CDR3: CASSSSPANTGELFF

J: TRBJ2-7
V: TRBV5-1
D: -
CDR3: CASRPDRSYEQYF

J: TRBJ2-3
V: TRBV4-1
D: TRBD2
CDR3: CASSPRSGAADTQYF

J: TRBJ1-1
V: TRBV3-1/TRBV3-2
D: -
CDR3: CASSQAEFREHTETFF

J: TRBJ2-6
V: TRBV13
D: TRBD1
CDR3: CASSLGQEFRGANVLTF

J: TRBJ2-1
V: TRBV5-1
D: TRBD2
CDR3: CASRGGGNSYNEQFF

J: TRBJ1-4
V: TRBV3-1/TRBV3-2
D: TRBD1
CDR3: CASSRDDRDRGTFEKLFF

J: TRBJ2-5
V: TRBV5-4
D: TRBD2
CDR3: CASRVTSGGAGSRETQYF

J: TRBJ2-1
V: TRBV29-1
D: TRBD1
CDR3: CSVGPGGYEQFF

J: TRBJ2-3
V: TRBV11-2
D: TRBD2
CDR3: CASSLGTSGLHTDTQYF

J: TRBJ2-1
V: TRBV5-1
D: -
CDR3: CASSLGGVDEQFF

J: TRBJ1-4
V: TRBV7-2
D: TRBD1
CDR3: CASSLHRPGTGGEKLFF

J: TRBJ1-5
V: TRBV30
D: -
CDR3: CAWSVSGAQPQHF

J: TRBJ1-1
V: TRBV6-5
D: -
CDR3: CASRSQENTEAFF

J: TRBJ1-2
V: TRBV24-1
D: -
CDR3: CATSDFLGYTF